These 10 T cell receptor beta chains originate from one sample sequenced in a study of cytomegalovirus exposure and HLA in healthy donors. 60 Vbeta and 13 Jbeta primers were used in PCR. The repertoire was sequenced with immunoSEQ multiplex PCR; TCRdb's copy has only in-frame clones and lacks some. The sample holds 90,000 to 150,000 clones; roughly 80% are singletons and the top ten take 0.24%. Sequencing was carried out using PBMCs. Receptor source: a man aged 50 to 60 in good health and CMV-seronegative.

The chain is built from TRBV5-1 and TRBJ1-1, with 7 bases identical to TRBD1. The V segment lost 0 bases and the J segment 4 bases; nucleotides outside the gene matches: 12. CDR1 is SGHRS, CDR2 YFSETQ, per germline. This CDR3 region has 17 residues. The CDR3, as DNA: TGCGCCAGCAGCTTGGCCGGAGGGGGCCAGAGTCGCACTGAAGCTTTCTTT. Translated, it gives CASSLAGGGQSRTEAFF.

This chain uses TRBV7-3 with TRBJ1-5; TRBD1 might be the D (5 bases). This CDR3 has 13 amino acids. CDR1 is SGHTA, CDR2 FQGTGA, per germline. V was shortened by 5 bases and J by 6 bases, with 11 bases between the two germline ends. CDR3 DNA: TGTGCCAGCAGCCCCGGACACGGTCAGCCCCAGCATTTT. Translating gives CASSPGHGQPQHF.

The chain recombines TRBV30 with TRBJ1-5, with D perhaps matching TRBD1 (6 bases). Germline V gene lookup returns CDR1 GTSNPN and CDR2 SVGIG (reference sequence). The CDR3 is made up of 15 amino acids. V was clipped by 2 bases and J by 3 bases, with 14 bases between them. The CDR3 loop reads CAWSLTGIFNQPQHF. CDR3 nucleotides: TGTGCCTGGAGTCTCACAGGGATATTCAATCAGCCCCAGCATTTT.

The chain recombines TRBV2 with TRBJ2-3; tentatively, D is TRBD1 (5 bases). V lost 6 bases, J lost 1 base, and 11 bases lay in between. The germline V gene encodes CDR1 SNHLY and CDR2 FYNNEI. The CDR3 covers 14 residues. CDR3 bases: TGTGCCAGCAGGGTGGGGCTAGGCACAGATACGCAGTATTTT. Translating it yields CASRVGLGTDTQYF.

The gene calls are TRBV30 and TRBJ1-4; D remains unclear. Germline V gives CDR1 GTSNPN, CDR2 SVGIG (reference sequence). Trimming took 0 bases from V and 5 from J, leaving 7 bases between them. This CDR3 comprises 13 residues. CDR3 in amino acids: CAWSVGVNEKLFF. CDR3 bases: TGTGCCTGGAGTGTAGGAGTAAATGAAAAACTGTTTTTT.

The chain is built from TRBV5-6 and TRBJ1-4, with D possibly matching TRBD1 (5 bases). With 4 bases removed from V and 2 bases from J, the gap between germline ends came to 12 bases. The CDR3 extends over 15 amino acids. The germline V gene encodes CDR1 SGHDT and CDR2 YYEEEE. DNA of the CDR3: TGTGCCAGCAGCCTCGGGGGAGCGACTAATGAAAAACTGTTTTTT. It encodes CASSLGGATNEKLFF.

The chain couples TRBV11-3 to TRBJ2-2; tentatively, D is TRBD1 (5 bases). The CDR3 loop spans 14 amino acids. V lost 2 bases and J 1 base, leaving 5 bases between the germline ends. The germline V gene encodes CDR1 SGHNT and CDR2 YENEEA. In DNA form, the CDR3 reads TGTGCCAGCAGCTTAACAGGGAACACCGGGGAGCTGTTTTTT. Translation gives CASSLTGNTGELFF.

The genes are TRBV9 and TRBJ2-6, with 7 nucleotides matching TRBD1. Germline CDR1 SGDLS, CDR2 YYNGEE. V was clipped by 3 bases and J by 0 bases; unmatched bases: 3. The CDR3 covers 16 residues. The CDR3 coding sequence is TGTGCCAGCAGCGCGACAGGGACCTCTGGGGCCAACGTCCTGACTTTC. This gives the protein CASSATGTSGANVLTF.

CDR3 loop: CASSLDRGRYEQYF. The CDR3 nucleotides are TGTGCCAGCAGTCTAGACAGGGGACGTTACGAGCAGTACTTC. The chain couples TRBV6-5 to TRBJ2-7; TRBD1 matches at 8 bases. Losses at the gene ends were 5 bases for V and 4 bases for J; bases not matched to a gene: 7. The CDR3 extends over 14 amino acids. Germline V gene sequence: CDR1 MNHEY, CDR2 SVGAGI.

The V call is TRBV7-6, the J call TRBJ2-1, with 9 nucleotides matching TRBD1. V dropped 8 bases and J dropped 8; count of bases not matched to a gene: 7. The V gene's germline CDR1 is SGHVS and CDR2 FNYEAQ. The CDR3 is made up of 13 amino acids. The CDR3: CASQGQGSDEQFF. The CDR3 DNA follows: TGTGCCAGCCAGGGACAGGGAAGTGATGAGCAGTTCTTC.